This entry is about one T cell receptor beta chain. Its matching antigen is unknown. The sample belongs to a study of shared clonotypes between healthy human individuals. General study results and limits: Depth of sequencing was expected to influence donor clonotype sharing.

After removal of 4 bases from V and 3 bases from J, the junction contained 5 bases not matched to a gene. Germline CDR1 reads PRHDT; CDR2 reads FYEKMQ (reference sequence). The CDR3 is 16 amino acids. TCRdb's table, derived via immunoSEQ multiplex PCR, lists solely in-frame clones and lacks some. The top ten hold around 0.15% of the sample, which has millions of clones, about 92% seen once. The TCR sequence derives from a man between 18 and 29 years old in good health. V usage is TRBV13 and J usage is TRBJ2-1, with 11 bases matching TRBD2. Sequencing was done on a sample of naive CD4+ T cells sorted from blood. Indicated subset: CD45RA+ positively selected. CDR3 in amino acids: CASSSRLAGIYNEQFF. DNA of the CDR3: TGTGCCAGCAGCTCCAGACTAGCGGGGATCTACAATGAGCAGTTCTTC.